Listed here is a single T cell receptor beta chain. TCRdb's copy holds only in-frame clones and misses some; the assay was immunoSEQ multiplex PCR. The sample has a few hundred thousand clones, around nine tenths seen once. The CDR3 extends over 15 amino acids. The germline V gene has CDR1 SGHVS and CDR2 FNYEAQ. The V end lost 1 base, the J end lost 3 bases, and 9 bases lay between the germline ends. This entry comes from a study of cytomegalovirus exposure and HLA in healthy donors. The receptor's source is a woman between 18 and 29 years old in good health and CMV-seronegative. Sample: PBMCs. The gene calls are TRBV7-6 and TRBJ1-4; D gene uncertain. The CDR3 here is CASSLGRAPNEKLFF. DNA for the CDR3: TGTGCCAGCAGCTTAGGGAGGGCCCCTAATGAAAAACTGTTTTTT.